This TCR beta chain comes out of a study of blood T cell repertoires in COVID-19. Study background: Acute and convalescent COVID-19 samples came from the United States, Italy and Spain. Nucleic acid was either cDNA or gDNA, and it came from T cells, B-cell-depleted T cells, or PBMCs.

The CDR3 spans 16 residues. The V and J ends lost 4 bases and 3 bases, in that order; junction bases with no gene match: 3. Germline CDR1 is LGHDT and CDR2 is YNNKEL (reference sequence). Original analysis: Estimated nucleated cell counts came from reference gene primer amplification. Libraries were prepared by immunoSEQ multiplex PCR; TCRdb keeps only in-frame clonotypes and omits some of them. V and J calls plus clone size are reproduced from that table; the DNA served to infer D and trimming. The sample shows about 90,000 clones, 87% of them seen only once. The TCR originated in a male donor with acute or convalescent COVID-19. The sample taken for sequencing was peripheral blood. The V gene is TRBV3-1 (or the pseudogene TRBV3-2), the J gene TRBJ2-2, with 12 bases matching TRBD2. The CDR3 nucleotides are TGTGCCAGCAGCCTCCCTAGCGGGGGGGACACCGGGGAGCTGTTTTTT. This gives the protein CASSLPSGGDTGELFF.